This is a list of T cell receptor beta chains from one sample in a study of blood T cell repertoires in COVID-19. TCRdb's copy holds only in-frame clones and misses some; the assay was immunoSEQ multiplex PCR. This sample has around 100,000 clones, with around 90% found just once. Sequenced input: peripheral blood. The source of these receptors is a woman between 45 and 65 years old with COVID-19, enrolled during active disease. Both conserved end residues are part of each CDR3.

j_call v_call cdr3_aa
TRBJ2-1 TRBV7-9 CASSLFGGDEQFF
TRBJ2-2 TRBV28 CASKGGGYDTGELFF
TRBJ2-2 TRBV5-1 CASSSPLNGATNTGELFF
TRBJ1-4 TRBV27 CASSLGAGTNEKLFF
TRBJ1-1 TRBV20-1 CSASGDRGSVEAFF
TRBJ2-5 TRBV5-1 CASSLAEETQYF
TRBJ2-1 TRBV5-8 CASSLPGTYVEQFF
TRBJ1-2 TRBV25-1 CASSEMADYGYTF
TRBJ1-2 TRBV2 CASSQGVVGGRGYTF
TRBJ2-2 TRBV4-1 CASSQLGLAGGKPHTGELFF
TRBJ2-1 TRBV27 CASSQTGGGNEQFF
TRBJ2-7 TRBV27 CASSPGQGAWYEQYF
TRBJ2-3 TRBV27 CASSYGGGGTDTQYF
TRBJ2-3 TRBV4-2 CASSQAPTSGGPDTQYF
TRBJ1-1 TRBV3-1/TRBV3-2 CASSEIQGNTEAFF
TRBJ1-5 TRBV2 CASSAREDQPQHF
TRBJ2-2 TRBV5-1 CASSYPDITGELFF
TRBJ1-1 TRBV5-1 CASRYDMNTEAFF
TRBJ1-2 TRBV7-2 CASSLRTVRQGYTF
TRBJ1-2 TRBV20-1 CSALPGTGYTF
TRBJ1-4 TRBV5-1 CASSLVGTANEKLFF
TRBJ2-1 TRBV12-3/TRBV12-4 CASSSRGHEQFF
TRBJ1-4 TRBV3-1/TRBV3-2 CASSPPVRNEKLFF
TRBJ1-6 TRBV5-1 CASSLDNSYNSPLHF
TRBJ2-5 TRBV12-3/TRBV12-4 CASKLGETQYF
TRBJ2-3 TRBV15 CATSRAGVLRGSDRDTQYF
TRBJ2-7 TRBV3-1/TRBV3-2 CASSRTAGIYEQYF
TRBJ1-3 TRBV6-1 CASSDRVSGNTIYF
TRBJ1-3 TRBV7-6 CASSLSEGFGNTIYF
TRBJ1-5 TRBV2 CASLEQGNQPQHF
TRBJ1-2 TRBV21-1 CATWLSLSSTPRDSGHYGYTF
TRBJ1-6 TRBV6-5 CASSTRSSYNSPLHF